This entry concerns a single TCR beta chain. These data come from a study of blood T cell repertoires in COVID-19. Across the whole study: Acute and convalescent COVID-19 specimens originated in the United States, Italy and Spain. Sources were T cells, B-cell-depleted T cells, or PBMCs; the material itself was cDNA or gDNA.

Sequencing used immunoSEQ multiplex PCR; TCRdb keeps in-frame clones, though not all of them. The profile shows about 40,000 clones, 70% to 90% of them singletons. This CDR3 spans 16 amino acids. The J segment lost 8 bases and the V segment lost 0 bases, leaving 5 bases of the junction unmatched. The germline CDR1 and CDR2 sequences are MNHNY and SVGAGI (reference sequence). The TCR sequence derives from a man in his fifties or sixties in a cohort sampled during active COVID-19. Sample: peripheral blood. The chain is built from TRBV6-6 and TRBJ1-5; 12 nucleotides align to TRBD1. The CDR3 loop reads CASSYSGQGATEPQHF. The CDR3 DNA is TGTGCCAGCAGTTACTCGGGACAGGGGGCGACGGAGCCCCAGCATTTT.